This T cell receptor beta chain was identified during a study of blood T cells in healthy people across ages. Study information: There was about one barcoded beta molecule captured by template switching per two T cells. Notes on the study in general: A roughly linear fall in TCR beta diversity per million T cells was seen with increasing age. More naive CD4+ cells and higher diversity were found in long-lived than in aged donors.

Trimming removed 7 bases from V and 2 bases from J, with 13 bases in between. The CDR3 spans 14 residues. CDR1 is KGHDR and CDR2 is SFDVKD in the germline V gene. For this clonotype: The antigen is undetermined.

Next came a second PCR, run for about 6 to 11 cycles, which used a sample-barcoded 5' primer along with a J-beta primer mix. All cDNA molecules were each tagged by a template-switch adaptor with 12 random nucleotides. Via MiXCR, TCRdb re-called the 5' RACE reads, giving one row per CDR3 protein. The sample holds 600,000 to 800,000 distinct CDR3 sequences, 40% to 65% seen once. This clonotype originated in a woman at least 80 years old in good health. The chain uses TRBV24-1 and TRBJ2-5; no clear D. The sequencing input was blood. CDR3 amino acids: CATSLPTEQETQYF. CDR3 in DNA: TGTGCCACCAGCCTTCCTACAGAACAAGAGACCCAGTACTTC.